Listed below are T cell receptor beta chains from one sample, sequenced in a study of T-cell memory formation after mild COVID-19. TCRdb reanalysed the 5' RACE reads using MiXCR and keeps one entry per CDR3 protein. The table shows 200,000 or so distinct CDR3 sequences, with approximately 16% occurring only once. The sample consisted of PBMCs or a T cell subset sorted from them (not recorded which). The receptors come from an adult woman who had mild COVID-19 (a few samples of this study predate the infection). Cell type and time point are not known. The CDR3 runs from the conserved cysteine through the conserved F or W. The order of the fields is clone size, V gene, D gene, J gene, CDR3 protein, CDR3 DNA. A D gene is named only where the DNA matches it firmly. Some rows have no size entry. The others give once, few or many, or a class for an expanded clone.

size: -; V: TRBV3-1; D: -; J: TRBJ1-2; CDR3: CASSQDREGGYGYTF; DNA: TGTGCCAGCAGCCAAGATCGAGAAGGGGGCTATGGCTACACCTTC
size: -; V: TRBV9; D: -; J: TRBJ2-1; CDR3: CASSVHSPTTYNEQFF; DNA: TGTGCCAGCAGCGTGCATTCGCCGACTACCTACAATGAGCAGTTCTTC
size: -; V: TRBV12-3/TRBV12-4; D: TRBD1; J: TRBJ1-4; CDR3: CASTDRGSNEKLFF; DNA: TGTGCCAGCACCGACAGGGGCTCGAATGAAAAACTGTTTTTT
size: -; V: TRBV6-6; D: -; J: TRBJ1-3; CDR3: CASSYGRSSSGNTIYF; DNA: TGTGCCAGCAGTTACGGAAGGAGCAGCTCTGGAAACACCATATATTTT
size: few; V: TRBV6-1; D: -; J: TRBJ1-1; CDR3: CASSQEFDTEAFF; DNA: TGTGCCAGCAGCCAAGAGTTTGACACTGAAGCTTTCTTT
size: few; V: TRBV5-1; D: TRBD1; J: TRBJ2-7; CDR3: CASRAGTGDYEQYF; DNA: TGCGCCAGCAGGGCCGGGACAGGGGATTACGAGCAGTACTTC
size: -; V: TRBV27; D: TRBD2; J: TRBJ2-3; CDR3: CASSNGGETDTQYF; DNA: TGTGCCAGCAGTAACGGGGGGGAGACAGATACGCAGTATTTT
size: -; V: TRBV15; D: TRBD1; J: TRBJ2-1; CDR3: CATSNRDRGPDEQFF; DNA: TGTGCCACCAGCAACCGGGACAGGGGGCCCGATGAGCAGTTCTTC
size: few; V: TRBV18; D: -; J: TRBJ2-5; CDR3: CASSPWNGMRETQYF; DNA: TGTGCCAGCTCACCATGGAACGGAATGAGGGAGACCCAGTACTTC
size: many; V: TRBV5-1; D: -; J: TRBJ1-4; CDR3: CASSSQGEGLFF; DNA: TGCGCCAGCAGCTCCCAGGGAGAAGGACTGTTTTTT
size: few; V: TRBV5-6; D: TRBD1; J: TRBJ1-2; CDR3: CASSSSTGGNYGYTF; DNA: TGTGCCAGCAGCTCGTCGACAGGGGGCAACTATGGCTACACCTTC
size: few; V: TRBV7-8; D: TRBD2; J: TRBJ2-2; CDR3: CASSLDPGWAGGRTGELFF; DNA: TGTGCCAGCAGCTTAGATCCCGGTTGGGCGGGAGGCAGAACCGGGGAGCTGTTTTTT
size: -; V: TRBV7-8; D: TRBD2; J: TRBJ2-5; CDR3: CASSSQLTSGVGETQYF; DNA: TGTGCCAGCAGCTCCCAGCTGACTAGCGGGGTTGGGGAGACCCAGTACTTC
size: -; V: TRBV11-2; D: -; J: TRBJ2-7; CDR3: CASSLNPRDLEQYF; DNA: TGTGCCAGCAGCTTAAACCCGCGAGATCTCGAGCAGTACTTC
size: -; V: TRBV6-6; D: TRBD1; J: TRBJ2-7; CDR3: CASSHGQASGEQYF; DNA: TGTGCCAGCAGTCACGGACAGGCCTCGGGGGAGCAGTACTTC